The table lists the clone carrying this TCR beta chain with a few counts. From the PCR reads, TCRdb called clonotypes with MiXCR, one entry per CDR3 protein. Of around 30,000 distinct CDR3 sequences in the sample, roughly 45% are singletons; the top ten hold over 4.5%. Indicated time point: late sampling 161 to 241 days after vaccination in a few convalescent patients. Trimming at V came to 1 base and at J to 3 bases, leaving 6 bases not matched to a gene. CDR3 length: 15 amino acids. CDR1 DFQATT and CDR2 SNEGSKA come from the germline V gene (reference sequence). This sample was included in a study of vaccination and CD4 T cells after COVID-19. Study-wide context: Between diagnosis and the drawing of post-COVID samples lay a median roughly 94 days (range 35 to 161). Both day-14 and day-161-to-241 post-vaccine samples exist for three convalescent patients. Median time from second vaccine dose to sampling was approximately 74 days (14 to 241).

The J gene is TRBJ1-5, the V gene TRBV20-1; 7 bases map to TRBD1. The receptor comes from a human donor who had recovered from COVID-19. Sequenced material: CD4+ T cells from blood, taken about 7 months after SARS-CoV-2 vaccination. The CDR3 is CSARAPGGNNQPQHF. Written as DNA, the CDR3 is TGCAGTGCTAGAGCTCCAGGGGGTAACAATCAGCCCCAGCATTTT.